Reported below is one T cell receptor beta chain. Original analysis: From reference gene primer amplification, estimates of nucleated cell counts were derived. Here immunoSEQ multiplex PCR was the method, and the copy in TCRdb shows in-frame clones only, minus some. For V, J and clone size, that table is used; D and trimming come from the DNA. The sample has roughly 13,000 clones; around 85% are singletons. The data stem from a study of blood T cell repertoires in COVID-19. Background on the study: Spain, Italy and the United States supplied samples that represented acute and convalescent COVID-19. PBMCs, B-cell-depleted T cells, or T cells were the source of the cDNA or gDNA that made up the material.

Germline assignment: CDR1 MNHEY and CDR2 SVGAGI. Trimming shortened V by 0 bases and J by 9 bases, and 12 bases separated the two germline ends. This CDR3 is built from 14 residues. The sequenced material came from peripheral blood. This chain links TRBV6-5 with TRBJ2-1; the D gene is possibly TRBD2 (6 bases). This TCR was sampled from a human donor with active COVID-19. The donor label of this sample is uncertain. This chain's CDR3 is CASSYSRESSEQFF. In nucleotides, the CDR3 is TGTGCCAGCAGTTACTCCCGGGAGTCTTCTGAGCAGTTCTTC.